This TCR beta chain was captured by sequencing in a study of T cells in Graves' hyperthyroidism and ophthalmopathy. A note on this clonotype: The antigen remains undetermined.

There were TCR beta CDR3 regions amplified from RNA transcripts. The TCR CDR3 first-round RT-PCR relied on the HTBI primer set. TCRdb fed the multiplex PCR reads into MiXCR, producing one record per CDR3 protein. Here the sample spans around 600,000 distinct CDR3 sequences, roughly 14% being singletons. Patients affected by ophthalmopathy presented a Clinical Activity Score of at least 3, a NOSPECS grade of at least 4, and disease duration below 3 months. Fresh peripheral blood, 8 to 10 ml, was the source of the PBMCs. Study-wide results and limits: Most clonotypes expanded in thyroid above 0.001 were likewise present in blood. Through a model of 13 V-J features, ophthalmopathy was separated from stable hyperthyroidism.

The length of the CDR3 is 16 residues. The germline V gene encodes CDR1 LNHDA and CDR2 SQIVND (reference sequence). V was pared by 4 bases and J by 4 bases, with 8 bases of the junction left unmatched. The V gene is TRBV19, the J gene TRBJ2-2; 8 nucleotides align to TRBD1. The sequence was collected from a woman between 50 and 59 years old with Graves' ophthalmopathy. Source material: blood. The CDR3 DNA sequence: TGTGCCAGTAGTAACACCGGGACAGGCCTCACCGGGGAGCTGTTTTTT. This gives the protein CASSNTGTGLTGELFF.